This T cell receptor (beta chain) was recorded in a study of T cells expressing NK-cell markers. From its re-call of the 5' RACE reads, TCRdb lists each CDR3 protein once, without DNA. The sample is made up of some 600,000 distinct CDR3 sequences, and the top ten hold 3% to 4.5% of it. Sequencing was done on a sample of blood T cells: a sorted CD56 or NKG2C T cell subset, CD4+ or CD8+ T cells, or bulk PBMC T cells (not recorded which). The TCR comes from a man aged 18 to 29 in good health.

CDR3: CSVQGGMFYGYTF. The chain employs TRBV29-1 and TRBJ1-2; TCRdb's D call of TRBD1 is untestable without DNA. The CDR3 runs 13 residues. CDR1 SQVTM and CDR2 ANQGSEA come from the germline V gene.